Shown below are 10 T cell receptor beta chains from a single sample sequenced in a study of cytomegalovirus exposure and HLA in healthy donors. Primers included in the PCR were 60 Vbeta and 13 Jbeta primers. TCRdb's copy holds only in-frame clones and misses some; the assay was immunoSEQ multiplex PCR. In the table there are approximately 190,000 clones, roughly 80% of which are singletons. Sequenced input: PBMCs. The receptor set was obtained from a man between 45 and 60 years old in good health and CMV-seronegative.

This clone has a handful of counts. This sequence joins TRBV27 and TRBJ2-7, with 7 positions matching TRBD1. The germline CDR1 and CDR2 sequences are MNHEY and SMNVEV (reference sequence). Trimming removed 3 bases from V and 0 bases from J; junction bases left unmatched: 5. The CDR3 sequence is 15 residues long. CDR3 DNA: TGTGCCAGCAGTTTTTTGAGGGACAGCTCCTACGAGCAGTACTTC. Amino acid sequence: CASSFLRDSSYEQYF.

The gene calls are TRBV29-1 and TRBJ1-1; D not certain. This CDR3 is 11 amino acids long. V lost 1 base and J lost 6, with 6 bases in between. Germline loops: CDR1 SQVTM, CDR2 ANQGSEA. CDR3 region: CSVEGSAEAFF. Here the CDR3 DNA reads TGCAGCGTTGAAGGTAGCGCTGAAGCTTTCTTT.

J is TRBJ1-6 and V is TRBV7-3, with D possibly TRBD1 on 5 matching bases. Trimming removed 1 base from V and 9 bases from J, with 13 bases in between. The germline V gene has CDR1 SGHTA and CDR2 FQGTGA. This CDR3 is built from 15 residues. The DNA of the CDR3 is TGTGCCAGCAGCTTAAGGGAAGGGGCCGGTTCACCCCTCCACTTT. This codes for CASSLREGAGSPLHF.

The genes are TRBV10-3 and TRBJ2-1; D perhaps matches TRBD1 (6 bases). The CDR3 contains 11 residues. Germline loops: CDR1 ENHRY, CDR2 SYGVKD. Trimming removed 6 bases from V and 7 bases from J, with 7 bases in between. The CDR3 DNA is TGTGCCATCAGACAGGGAAATGAGCAGTTCTTC. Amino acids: CAIRQGNEQFF.

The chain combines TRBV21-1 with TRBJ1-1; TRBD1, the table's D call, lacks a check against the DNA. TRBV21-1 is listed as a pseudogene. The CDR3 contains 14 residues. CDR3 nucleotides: TGTGCCAGCAATACTCCCGAGGGGGACACTGAAGCTTTCTTT. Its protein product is CASNTPEGDTEAFF.

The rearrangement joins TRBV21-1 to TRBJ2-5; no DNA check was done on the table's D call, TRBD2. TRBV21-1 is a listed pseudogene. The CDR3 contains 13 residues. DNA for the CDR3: TGTGCCAGCCAGCCAGCGGGCGATAAGACCCAGTACTTC. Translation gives CASQPAGDKTQYF.

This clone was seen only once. The CDR3 loop reads CASSQETGWTEAFF. The CDR3 nucleotides read TGCGCCAGCAGCCAAGAAACAGGGTGGACTGAAGCTTTCTTT. This chain uses TRBV4-1 with TRBJ1-1, with a possible D match to TRBD1 (6 bases). Germline V gene data show CDR1 as MGHRA and CDR2 as YSYEKL. V was shortened by 0 bases and J by 5 bases, with 10 bases between the two germline ends. The CDR3 contains 14 residues.

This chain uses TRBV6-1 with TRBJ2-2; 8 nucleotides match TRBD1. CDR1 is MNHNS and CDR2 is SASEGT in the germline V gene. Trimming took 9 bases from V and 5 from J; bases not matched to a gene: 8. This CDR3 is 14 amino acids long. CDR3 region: CASCRGLQTGELFF. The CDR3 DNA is TGTGCCAGTTGCAGGGGGCTACAAACCGGGGAGCTGTTTTTT.

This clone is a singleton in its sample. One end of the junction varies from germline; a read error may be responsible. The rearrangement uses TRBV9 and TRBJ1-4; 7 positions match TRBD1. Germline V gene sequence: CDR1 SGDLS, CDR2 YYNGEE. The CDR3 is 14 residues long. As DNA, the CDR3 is TGTGCCAGCAGCGGCCGGGACAGCAATGAAAGACTGTTTTTT. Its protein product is CASSGRDSNERLFF.

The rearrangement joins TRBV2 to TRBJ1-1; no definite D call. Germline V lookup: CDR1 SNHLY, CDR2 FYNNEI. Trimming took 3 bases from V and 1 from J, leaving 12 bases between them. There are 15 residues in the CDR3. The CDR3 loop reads CASSDRVGGNTEAFF. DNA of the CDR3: TGTGCCAGCAGTGACCGGGTCGGAGGGAACACTGAAGCTTTCTTT.